This is a list of T cell receptor beta chains from one sample in a study of blood T cell repertoires in COVID-19. Only in-frame clones appear in the TCRdb table, and some are missing; sequencing was by immunoSEQ multiplex PCR. The sample consists of 250,000 or so clones, 89% of them appearing once. Sequenced input: peripheral blood. Receptor source: a woman between 40 and 55 years old who had recovered from COVID-19. The CDR3 runs from the conserved cysteine through the conserved F or W. Fields, in order: V gene, J gene, D gene, CDR3 DNA, CDR3 protein. The D gene is left open where the match is weak.

v_gene: TRBV28
j_gene: TRBJ2-3
d_gene: NA
CDR3nt: TGTGCCAGCAGATCTAGCACAGATACGCAGTATTTT
CDR3aa: CASRSSTDTQYF

v_gene: TRBV19
j_gene: TRBJ2-1
d_gene: NA
CDR3nt: TGTGCCAGTAGTAGAGACCCGACAATCACCAATGAGCAGTTCTTC
CDR3aa: CASSRDPTITNEQFF

v_gene: TRBV19
j_gene: TRBJ2-7
d_gene: NA
CDR3nt: TGTGCCAGTAGCCAGGCCACCCAGGGTTACGAGCAGTACTTC
CDR3aa: CASSQATQGYEQYF

v_gene: TRBV27
j_gene: TRBJ1-4
d_gene: NA
CDR3nt: TGTGCCAGCAGTTCGGTTGCAACTAATGAAAAACTGTTTTTT
CDR3aa: CASSSVATNEKLFF

v_gene: TRBV9
j_gene: TRBJ2-5
d_gene: TRBD1
CDR3nt: TGTGCCAGCAGCGTAGATGGGACAGGAATCCAAGAGACCCAGTACTTC
CDR3aa: CASSVDGTGIQETQYF

v_gene: TRBV4-1
j_gene: TRBJ2-5
d_gene: NA
CDR3nt: TGCGCCAGCAGCCAAGGGACATCTGGGCAAGAGACCCAGTACTTC
CDR3aa: CASSQGTSGQETQYF

v_gene: TRBV28
j_gene: TRBJ1-4
d_gene: NA
CDR3nt: TGTGCCAGCAGTCAAACGGGGGGCCGCAATGAAAAACTGTTTTTT
CDR3aa: CASSQTGGRNEKLFF

v_gene: TRBV19
j_gene: TRBJ1-5
d_gene: NA
CDR3nt: TGTGCCAGTACGACGCAGGAAAGCAATCAGCCCCAGCATTTT
CDR3aa: CASTTQESNQPQHF

v_gene: TRBV5-1
j_gene: TRBJ2-5
d_gene: TRBD2
CDR3nt: TGCGCCAGCAGCTTTAGCGGGAGTGAGGAGACCCAGTACTTC
CDR3aa: CASSFSGSEETQYF

v_gene: TRBV2
j_gene: TRBJ1-1
d_gene: NA
CDR3nt: TGTGCCAGCAGCGAACACGGGACTGAAGCTTTCTTT
CDR3aa: CASSEHGTEAFF

v_gene: TRBV2
j_gene: TRBJ1-2
d_gene: TRBD1
CDR3nt: TGTGCCAGCAGACAGGGGGAACGTGGCTATGGCTACACCTTC
CDR3aa: CASRQGERGYGYTF

v_gene: TRBV3-1/TRBV3-2
j_gene: TRBJ1-1
d_gene: NA
CDR3nt: TGTGCCAGCAGCCAGACCGACAGAATGAACACTGAAGCTTTCTTT
CDR3aa: CASSQTDRMNTEAFF

v_gene: TRBV5-1
j_gene: TRBJ2-1
d_gene: TRBD1
CDR3nt: TGCGCCAGCAGCTTGGCTGGGACAGGGTTGAGTAATGAGCAGTTCTTC
CDR3aa: CASSLAGTGLSNEQFF

v_gene: TRBV7-2
j_gene: TRBJ1-6
d_gene: TRBD1
CDR3nt: TGTGCCAGCAGCTTAGGACTTGGGACAGTATACCGGTCACCCCTCCACTTT
CDR3aa: CASSLGLGTVYRSPLHF

v_gene: TRBV10-3
j_gene: TRBJ2-3
d_gene: NA
CDR3nt: TGTGCCATCAGTGAGTCGTACACAGATACGCAGTATTTT
CDR3aa: CAISESYTDTQYF

v_gene: TRBV12-3/TRBV12-4
j_gene: TRBJ1-1
d_gene: NA
CDR3nt: TGTGCCAGCACGGGGGGAAACTTTAAAGCTTTCTTT
CDR3aa: CASTGGNFKAFF

v_gene: TRBV12-3/TRBV12-4
j_gene: TRBJ2-1
d_gene: TRBD1
CDR3nt: TGTGCCAGCACCCGGACAGGGGGCAATGAGCAGTTCTTC
CDR3aa: CASTRTGGNEQFF

v_gene: TRBV6-5
j_gene: TRBJ1-1
d_gene: NA
CDR3nt: TGTGCCACAACGACAGGTCGAGGTATGACTGAAGCTTTCTTT
CDR3aa: CATTTGRGMTEAFF

v_gene: TRBV5-6
j_gene: TRBJ1-4
d_gene: NA
CDR3nt: TGTGCCAGCAGCTTAGAAGGGGCAGGGGAAAAACTGTTTTTT
CDR3aa: CASSLEGAGEKLFF

v_gene: TRBV11-3
j_gene: TRBJ1-4
d_gene: NA
CDR3nt: TGTGCCAGCAGCTTAGAGGAGGGTGAAAAACTGTTTTTT
CDR3aa: CASSLEEGEKLFF

v_gene: TRBV30
j_gene: TRBJ1-1
d_gene: TRBD1
CDR3nt: TGTGCCTGGACCCCAGGACAGGGTGTTTGGAGCACTGAAGCTTTCTTT
CDR3aa: CAWTPGQGVWSTEAFF

v_gene: TRBV10-2
j_gene: TRBJ2-1
d_gene: NA
CDR3nt: TGCGCCAGCAGGATTAGCGGAGGCGGGTACAATGAGCAGTTCTTC
CDR3aa: CASRISGGGYNEQFF

v_gene: TRBV11-2
j_gene: TRBJ1-6
d_gene: TRBD1
CDR3nt: TGTGCCAGCAGCTTCAGGGGGAATGGTTCACCCCTCCACTTT
CDR3aa: CASSFRGNGSPLHF

v_gene: TRBV19
j_gene: TRBJ1-2
d_gene: TRBD1
CDR3nt: TGTGCCAGTAGTCAGCGGACAGGAAATTTCGGCTACACCTTC
CDR3aa: CASSQRTGNFGYTF

v_gene: TRBV19
j_gene: TRBJ1-1
d_gene: TRBD1
CDR3nt: TGTGCCACTTCGACAGGGGGCTCGCATTATGTAGCTTTCTTT
CDR3aa: CATSTGGSHYVAFF

v_gene: TRBV3-1/TRBV3-2
j_gene: TRBJ2-1
d_gene: TRBD2
CDR3nt: TGTGCCAGCAGCCAAGATTATGGGACTAGCGGGGGGGCCTATGAGCAGTTCTTC
CDR3aa: CASSQDYGTSGGAYEQFF

v_gene: TRBV27
j_gene: TRBJ1-3
d_gene: NA
CDR3nt: TGTGCCAGCAGTTTATCGGGCCGTTGGGGCACTGGAAACACCATATATTTT
CDR3aa: CASSLSGRWGTGNTIYF

v_gene: TRBV10-1
j_gene: TRBJ2-5
d_gene: NA
CDR3nt: TGCGCCAGCACTGTGGAGACCCAGTACTTC
CDR3aa: CASTVETQYF

v_gene: TRBV11-3
j_gene: TRBJ1-1
d_gene: NA
CDR3nt: TGTGCCAGCAGCGCAAGACTGCAGAACACTGAAGCTTTCTTT
CDR3aa: CASSARLQNTEAFF

v_gene: TRBV27
j_gene: TRBJ1-2
d_gene: NA
CDR3nt: TGTGCCAGCAGTTTTACGTACAGGGATGCGGGCTACACCTTC
CDR3aa: CASSFTYRDAGYTF

v_gene: TRBV19
j_gene: TRBJ1-1
d_gene: NA
CDR3nt: TGTGCCAGTAGCGGCACTCAGGGTTATGAGGTAGCTTTCTTT
CDR3aa: CASSGTQGYEVAFF